The sequence of this TCR beta chain was determined in a study of shared clonotypes between healthy human individuals. Study-wide points: Depth of sequencing was expected to influence donor clonotype sharing.

Trimming left V 3 bases short and J 7 bases short, with 7 bases between. The CDR3 contains 12 residues. The germline CDR1 and CDR2 sequences are SNHLY and FYNNEI. As to this clone: What it binds is not known.

Here immunoSEQ multiplex PCR was the method, and the copy in TCRdb shows in-frame clones only, minus some. The sample consists of roughly 1,600,000 clones, about 98.5% of them appearing once. V is TRBV2 and J is TRBJ1-5, with no clear D. Sequenced sample: naive CD4+ T cells sorted from blood. Subset indicated: CD45RA+ positively selected. This TCR came from a young man in good health. The CDR3 nucleotides read TGTGCCAGCAGTGATTCAGGCCAGCCCCAGCATTTT. Amino acids: CASSDSGQPQHF. The whole variable domain, remainder taken from reference TRBV2 and TRBJ1-5, is EPEVTQTPSHQVTQMGQEVILRCVPISNHLYFYWYRQILGQKVEFLVSFYNNEISEKSEIFDDQFSVERPDGSNFTLKIRSTKLEDSAMYFCASSDSGQPQHFGDGTRLSIL.